This entry features one T cell receptor (beta chain) sequence. Its antigen is as yet unknown. This entry belongs to a study of shared clonotypes between healthy human individuals. Study-level points and caveats: Limitation of the genetic and exposure-history diversity represented came from the few donors.

Losses at the gene ends were 3 bases for V and 5 bases for J; bases not matched to a gene: 5. Germline CDR1 is SGHRS and CDR2 is YFSETQ. The CDR3 consists of 15 residues. Some clones are missing from TCRdb's copy, which holds only in-frame ones; the method was immunoSEQ multiplex PCR. The data show 2 million to 2.5 million clones, with 90% to 96% seen just once and 0.1% to 0.15% held by the top ten. The chain combines TRBV5-1 with TRBJ2-5; 12 bases map to TRBD1. The sequenced sample was naive CD4+ T cells sorted from blood. The subset was: CD45RA+ positively selected. This clonotype was obtained from a man aged 18 to 30 in good health. CDR3 region: CASSSGTGGEETQYF. The CDR3, as DNA: TGCGCCAGCAGCTCAGGGACAGGGGGCGAGGAGACCCAGTACTTC.